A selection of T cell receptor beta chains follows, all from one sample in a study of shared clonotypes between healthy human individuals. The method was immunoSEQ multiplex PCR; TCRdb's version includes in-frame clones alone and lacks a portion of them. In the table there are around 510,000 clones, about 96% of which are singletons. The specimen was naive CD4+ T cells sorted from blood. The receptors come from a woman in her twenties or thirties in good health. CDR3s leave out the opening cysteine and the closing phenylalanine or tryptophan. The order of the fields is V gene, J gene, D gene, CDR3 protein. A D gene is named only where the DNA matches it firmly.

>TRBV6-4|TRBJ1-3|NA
ASSDDQGNTIY
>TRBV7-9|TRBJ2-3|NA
ASSLGVGTKDTQY
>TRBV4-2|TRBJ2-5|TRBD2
ASSQDHFGLAGASQETQY
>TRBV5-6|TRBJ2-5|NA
ASSPLGETQY
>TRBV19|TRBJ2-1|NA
ASSIADSYNEQF
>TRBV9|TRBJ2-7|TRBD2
ASSERGTSGRVSEQY
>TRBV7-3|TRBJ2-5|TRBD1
ASSLDRGGETQY
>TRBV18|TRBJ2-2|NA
ASSPGLNTGELF
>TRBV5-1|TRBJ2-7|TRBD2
ASSLAGGSGYEQY
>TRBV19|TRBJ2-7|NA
ASAGQLPYEQY
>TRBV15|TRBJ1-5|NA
ATSGGGEPQH
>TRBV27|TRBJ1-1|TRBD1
ASSLLGRDRGRMNTEAF
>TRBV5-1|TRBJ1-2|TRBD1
ASSLEQGAYGYT
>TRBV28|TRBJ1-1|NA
ASRPQGREMNTEAF
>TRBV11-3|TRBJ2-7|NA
ASSGWDYEQY
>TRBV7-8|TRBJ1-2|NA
ASSLTGEGYT
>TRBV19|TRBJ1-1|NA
ASSIAGGPNTEAF
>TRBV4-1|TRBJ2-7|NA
ASSQDPIPRERKYEQY
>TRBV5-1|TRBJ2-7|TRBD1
ASNTRGTGGNEQY
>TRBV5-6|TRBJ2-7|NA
ASSLGISYEQY
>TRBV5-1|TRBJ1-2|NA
ASSLVQGNYGYT
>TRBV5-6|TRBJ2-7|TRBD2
ASSRGLAGRYEQY
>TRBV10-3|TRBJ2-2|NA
AISRATGDTGELF
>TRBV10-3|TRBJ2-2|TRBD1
AIREPGQASTGELF